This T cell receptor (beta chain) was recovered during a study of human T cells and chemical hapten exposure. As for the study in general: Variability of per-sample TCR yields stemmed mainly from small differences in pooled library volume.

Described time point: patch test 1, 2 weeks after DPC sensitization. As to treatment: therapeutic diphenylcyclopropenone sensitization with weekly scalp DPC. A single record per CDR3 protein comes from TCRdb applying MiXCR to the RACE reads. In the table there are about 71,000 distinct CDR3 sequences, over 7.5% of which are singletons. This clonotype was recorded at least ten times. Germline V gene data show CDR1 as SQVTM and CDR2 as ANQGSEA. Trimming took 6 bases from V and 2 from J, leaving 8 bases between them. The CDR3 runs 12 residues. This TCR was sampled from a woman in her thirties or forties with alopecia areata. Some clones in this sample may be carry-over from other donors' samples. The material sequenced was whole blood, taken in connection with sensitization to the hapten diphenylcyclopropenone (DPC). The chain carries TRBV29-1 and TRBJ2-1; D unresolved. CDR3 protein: CSVPGPYNEQFF. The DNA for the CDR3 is TGCAGCGTCCCAGGCCCCTACAATGAGCAGTTCTTC.